This T cell receptor (beta chain) comes out of a study of shared clonotypes between healthy human individuals. Several immunoSEQ 96-well plates shared each subset's DNA, each plate a replicate. Sequenced by immunoSEQ multiplex PCR; TCRdb stores in-frame clones only, minus some. The sample holds about 2.1 million clones, roughly 95% seen once. Study-level points and caveats: Incomplete sequencing of sorted subsets was indicated by rarefaction despite large depth.

The ends were cut back, 5 bases at V and 0 bases at J, with 10 bases in the middle. The CDR3 runs 14 residues. The germline gives CDR1 SGHTA, CDR2 FQGNSA. Naivety among CD8 cells was defined by CD45RO negativity and positive CCR7 selection, thereby excluding terminally differentiated effector memory CD45RA+ cells. Concerning this clone: Its matching antigen is unknown.

Sequenced input: naive CD8+ T cells from PBMCs. J is TRBJ1-1 and V is TRBV7-2; unclear D gene. The sequence was obtained from a man younger than 35 in good health. Some clones in this sample may be carry-over from other donors' samples. CDR3 nucleotides: TGTGCCAGCAGCCCCTCGAGGGTGAACACTGAAGCTTTCTTT. It specifies CASSPSRVNTEAFF.